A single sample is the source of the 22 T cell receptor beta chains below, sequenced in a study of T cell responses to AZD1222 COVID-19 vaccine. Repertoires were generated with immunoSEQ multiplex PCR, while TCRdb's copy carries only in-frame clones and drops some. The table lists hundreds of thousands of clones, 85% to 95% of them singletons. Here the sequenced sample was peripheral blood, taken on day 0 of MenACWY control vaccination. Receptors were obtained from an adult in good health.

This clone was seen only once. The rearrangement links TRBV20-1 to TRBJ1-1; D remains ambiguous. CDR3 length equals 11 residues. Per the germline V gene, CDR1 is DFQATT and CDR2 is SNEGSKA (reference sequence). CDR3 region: CRGGRDTEAFF. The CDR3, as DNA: TGCAGGGGAGGGAGGGACACTGAAGCTTTCTTT.

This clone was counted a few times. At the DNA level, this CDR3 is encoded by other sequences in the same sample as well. The CDR3 region is CASRARERTEAFF. In nucleotides, the CDR3 is TGCGCCAGCAGGGCGAGGGAGAGGACTGAAGCTTTCTTT. The chain recombines TRBV10-1 with TRBJ1-1; D call uncertain. Germline V gene data show CDR1 as WNHNN and CDR2 as SYGVQD (reference sequence). V was clipped by 6 bases and J by 5 bases, with 13 bases between them. This CDR3 contains 13 residues.

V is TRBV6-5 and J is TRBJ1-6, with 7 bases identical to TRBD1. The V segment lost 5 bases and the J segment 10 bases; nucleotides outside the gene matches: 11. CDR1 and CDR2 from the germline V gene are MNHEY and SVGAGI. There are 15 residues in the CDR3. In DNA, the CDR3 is TGTGCCAGCAGTCCCCGACAGGGAATGGACTCACCCCTCCACTTT. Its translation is CASSPRQGMDSPLHF.

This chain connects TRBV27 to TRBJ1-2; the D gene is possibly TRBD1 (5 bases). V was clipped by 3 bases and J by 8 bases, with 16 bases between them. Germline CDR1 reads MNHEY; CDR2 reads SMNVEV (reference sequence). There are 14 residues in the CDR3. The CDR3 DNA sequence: TGTGCCAGCAGTTTCGGGACCGCCCCTGGGGGCTACACCTTC. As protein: CASSFGTAPGGYTF.

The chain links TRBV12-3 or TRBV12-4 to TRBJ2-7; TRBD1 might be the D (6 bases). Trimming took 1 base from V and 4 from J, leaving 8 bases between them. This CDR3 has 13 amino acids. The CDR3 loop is CASSLGGTYEQYF. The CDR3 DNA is TGTGCCAGCAGTTTAGGGGGGACATACGAGCAGTACTTC.

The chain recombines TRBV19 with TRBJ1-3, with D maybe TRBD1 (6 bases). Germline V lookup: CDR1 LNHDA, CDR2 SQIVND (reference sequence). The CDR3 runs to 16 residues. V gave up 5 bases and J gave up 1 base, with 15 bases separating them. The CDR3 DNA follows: TGTGCCAGTAGTGAGGGGGTCTTGCTTTCTGGAAACACCATATATTTT. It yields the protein CASSEGVLLSGNTIYF.

DNA for the CDR3: TGCGCCAGCAGCGCGGGTAGAGACAGCTACTATGGCTACACCTTC. It yields the protein CASSAGRDSYYGYTF. The gene calls are TRBV5-1 and TRBJ1-2, with D possibly TRBD1 on 5 matching bases. Germline V lookup: CDR1 SGHRS, CDR2 YFSETQ. This CDR3 region has 15 residues. Deletions cut 4 bases from V and 3 bases from J, with 16 bases between. Using reference TRBV5-1 and TRBJ1-2 for the parts outside the CDR3, the full variable domain is KAGVTQTPRYLIKTRGQQVTLSCSPISGHRSVSWYQQTPGQGLQFLFEYFSETQRNKGNFPGRFSGRQFSNSRSEMNVSTLELGDSALYLCASSAGRDSYYGYTFGSGTRLTVV.

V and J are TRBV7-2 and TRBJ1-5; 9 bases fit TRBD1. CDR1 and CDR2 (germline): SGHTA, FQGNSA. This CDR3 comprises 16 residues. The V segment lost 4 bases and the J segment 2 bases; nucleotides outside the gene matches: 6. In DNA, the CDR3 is TGTGCCAGCAGCTCGTCCCGGACAGGGGGCAATCAGCCCCAGCATTTT. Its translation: CASSSSRTGGNQPQHF.

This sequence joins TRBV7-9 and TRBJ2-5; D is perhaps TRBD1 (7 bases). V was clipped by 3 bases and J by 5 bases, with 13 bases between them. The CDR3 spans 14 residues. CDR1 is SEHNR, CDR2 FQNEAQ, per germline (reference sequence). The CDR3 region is CASSFQGGIETQYF. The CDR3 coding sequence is TGTGCCAGCAGCTTTCAGGGGGGCATTGAGACCCAGTACTTC.

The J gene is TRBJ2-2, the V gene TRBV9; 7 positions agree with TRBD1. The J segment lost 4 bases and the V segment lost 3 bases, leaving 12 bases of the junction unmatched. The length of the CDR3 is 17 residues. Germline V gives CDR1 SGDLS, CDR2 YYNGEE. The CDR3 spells CASSDLSGTAGTGELFF. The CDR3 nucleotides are TGTGCCAGCAGCGATCTATCCGGGACAGCAGGCACCGGGGAGCTGTTTTTT.

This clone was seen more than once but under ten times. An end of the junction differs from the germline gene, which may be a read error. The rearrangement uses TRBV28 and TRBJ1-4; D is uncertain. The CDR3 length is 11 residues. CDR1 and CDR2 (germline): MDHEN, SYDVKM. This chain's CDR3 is CASSLGDFALF. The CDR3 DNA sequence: TGTGCCAGCAGTTTAGGGGATTTTGCCCTTTTT. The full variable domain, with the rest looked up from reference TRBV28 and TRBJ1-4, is DVKVTQSSRYLVKRTGEKVFLECVQDMDHENMFWYRQDPGLGLRLIYFSYDVKMKEKGDIPEGYSVSREKKERFSLILESASTNQTSMYLCASSLGDFALFGSGTQLSVL.

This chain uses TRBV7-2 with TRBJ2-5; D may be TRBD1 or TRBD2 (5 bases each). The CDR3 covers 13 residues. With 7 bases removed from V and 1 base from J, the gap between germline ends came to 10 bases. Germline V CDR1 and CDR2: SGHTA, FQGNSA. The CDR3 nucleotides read TGTGCCAGCAACCAGGGACCCCAAGAGACCCAGTACTTC. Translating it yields CASNQGPQETQYF.

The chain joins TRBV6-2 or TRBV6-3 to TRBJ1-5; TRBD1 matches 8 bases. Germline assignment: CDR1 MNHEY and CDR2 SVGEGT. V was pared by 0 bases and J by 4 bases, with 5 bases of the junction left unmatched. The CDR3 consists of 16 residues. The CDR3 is CASSYSRGQVNQPQHF. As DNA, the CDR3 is TGTGCCAGCAGTTACTCGAGGGGACAGGTAAATCAGCCCCAGCATTTT.

The CDR3 loop reads CASSPSGLAGGNEQFF. Written as DNA, the CDR3 is TGTGCCAGCAGCCCCTCGGGACTAGCGGGAGGGAATGAGCAGTTCTTC. The chain is built from TRBV7-3 and TRBJ2-1, with TRBD2 matching over 16 bases. The CDR3 covers 16 residues. Germline V CDR1 and CDR2: SGHTA, FQGTGA. V lost 5 bases, J lost 7 bases, and 5 bases stayed unmatched.

The CDR3, as DNA: TGTGCCAGCAGCTTGGTGACAGGGGGAGAGACCCAGTACTTC. Its translation is CASSLVTGGETQYF. This sequence joins TRBV5-5 and TRBJ2-5; 9 positions agree with TRBD1. This CDR3 has 14 amino acids. J gave up 4 bases and V 0 bases, and 1 base lay outside the gene matches. The germline V gene encodes CDR1 SGHKS and CDR2 YYEKEE (reference sequence).

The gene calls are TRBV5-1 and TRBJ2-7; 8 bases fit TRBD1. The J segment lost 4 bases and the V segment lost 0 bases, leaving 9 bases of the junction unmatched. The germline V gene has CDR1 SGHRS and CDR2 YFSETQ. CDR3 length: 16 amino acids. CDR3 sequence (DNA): TGCGCCAGCAGCTTGGAGGGCAGGGGGCGCGGGTACGAGCAGTACTTC. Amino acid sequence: CASSLEGRGRGYEQYF.

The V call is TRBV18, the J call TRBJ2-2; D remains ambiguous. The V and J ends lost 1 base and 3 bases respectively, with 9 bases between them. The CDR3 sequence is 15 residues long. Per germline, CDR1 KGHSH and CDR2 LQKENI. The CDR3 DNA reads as TGTGCCAGCTCACCACTCCAGAGTTACACCGGGGAGCTGTTTTTT. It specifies CASSPLQSYTGELFF.

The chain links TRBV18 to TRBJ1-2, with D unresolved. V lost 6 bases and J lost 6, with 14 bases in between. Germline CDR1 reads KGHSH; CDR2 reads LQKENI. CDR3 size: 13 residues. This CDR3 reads CASSRSGVDGYTF. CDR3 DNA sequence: TGTGCCAGCTCCCGAAGCGGGGTGGATGGCTACACCTTC. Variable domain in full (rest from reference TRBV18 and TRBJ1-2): NAGVMQNPRHLVRRRGQEARLRCSPMKGHSHVYWYRQLPEEGLKFMVYLQKENIIDESGMPKERFSAEFPKEGPSILRIQQVVRGDSAAYFCASSRSGVDGYTFGSGTRLTVV.

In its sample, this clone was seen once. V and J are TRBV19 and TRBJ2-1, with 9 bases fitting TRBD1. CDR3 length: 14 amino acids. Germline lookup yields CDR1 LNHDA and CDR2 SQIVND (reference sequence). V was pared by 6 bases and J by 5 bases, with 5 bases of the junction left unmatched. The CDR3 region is CASRGQGRNNEQFF. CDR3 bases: TGTGCCAGTAGGGGACAGGGAAGGAACAATGAGCAGTTCTTC.

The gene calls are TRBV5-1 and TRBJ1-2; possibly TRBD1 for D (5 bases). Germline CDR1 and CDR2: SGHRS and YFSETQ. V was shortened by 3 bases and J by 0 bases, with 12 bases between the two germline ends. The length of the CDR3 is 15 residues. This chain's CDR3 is CASSWEQEPNYGYTF. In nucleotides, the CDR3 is TGCGCCAGCAGCTGGGAACAGGAACCTAACTATGGCTACACCTTC.

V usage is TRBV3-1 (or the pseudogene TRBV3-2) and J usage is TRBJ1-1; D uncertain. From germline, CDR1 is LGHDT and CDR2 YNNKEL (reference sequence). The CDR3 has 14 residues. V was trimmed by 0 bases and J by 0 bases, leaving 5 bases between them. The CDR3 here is CASSQEWMNTEAFF. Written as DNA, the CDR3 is TGTGCCAGCAGCCAAGAGTGGATGAACACTGAAGCTTTCTTT.

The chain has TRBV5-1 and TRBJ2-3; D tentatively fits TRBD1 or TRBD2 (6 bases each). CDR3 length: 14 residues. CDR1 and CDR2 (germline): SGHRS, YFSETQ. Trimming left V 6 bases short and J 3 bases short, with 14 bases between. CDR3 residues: CASKRGVRTDTQYF. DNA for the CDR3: TGCGCCAGCAAAAGGGGGGTGAGGACAGATACGCAGTATTTT. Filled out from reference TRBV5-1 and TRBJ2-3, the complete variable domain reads KAGVTQTPRYLIKTRGQQVTLSCSPISGHRSVSWYQQTPGQGLQFLFEYFSETQRNKGNFPGRFSGRQFSNSRSEMNVSTLELGDSALYLCASKRGVRTDTQYFGPGTRLTVL.